Below are 13 T cell receptor beta chains sequenced from a single sample in a study of blood T cell repertoires in COVID-19. The assay was immunoSEQ multiplex PCR, and TCRdb's table has in-frame clones only and misses some. Seen here are about 250,000 clones, roughly nine tenths observed once, and the top ten hold roughly 4.8%. The sequencing sample was made of peripheral blood. These receptors all come from a woman aged 40 to 50 who had recovered from COVID-19.

The CDR3 reads CASSPQGVIVDEQFF. The CDR3 region has the DNA TGTGCCAGCTCACCACAGGGGGTTATCGTCGATGAGCAGTTCTTC. The J gene is TRBJ2-1, the V gene TRBV18; tentatively, D is TRBD1 (6 bases). CDR3 size: 15 residues. The germline V gene encodes CDR1 KGHSH and CDR2 LQKENI. V lost 1 base to trimming and J lost 8 bases, with 15 bases between them.

This chain joins TRBV3-1 (or the pseudogene TRBV3-2) and TRBJ1-5; no clear D. This CDR3 is 15 amino acids long. Germline V gives CDR1 LGHDT, CDR2 YNNKEL (reference sequence). With 1 base removed from V and 1 base from J, the gap between germline ends came to 8 bases. This CDR3 is CASSQGPGSNQPQHF. CDR3 DNA: TGTGCCAGCAGCCAAGGGCCCGGGAGCAATCAGCCCCAGCATTTT.

The V call is TRBV5-6, the J call TRBJ2-7, with 7 bases that match TRBD2. The germline V gene encodes CDR1 SGHDT and CDR2 YYEEEE. The ends lost 4 bases at V and 2 bases at J; junction bases unmatched: 15. The CDR3 extends over 17 amino acids. CDR3 coding DNA: TGTGCCAGCAGCCCCCGGGGGAGGGCCGGGATCCCCTACGAGCAGTACGTC. Protein: CASSPRGRAGIPYEQYV.

The chain uses TRBV19 and TRBJ2-3; D gene ambiguous. V lost 6 bases, J lost 1 base, and 11 bases lay in between. CDR3 length: 14 amino acids. Germline CDR1 and CDR2: LNHDA and SQIVND (reference sequence). The CDR3 loop is CASRKERRTDTQYF. DNA for the CDR3: TGTGCCAGTAGAAAGGAGAGGCGCACAGATACGCAGTATTTT.

As concerns this clone: A junction boundary mismatches the germline segment, possibly from a read error. V is TRBV13 and J is TRBJ1-6; 9 bases line up with TRBD1. The germline CDR1 and CDR2 sequences are PRHDT and FYEKMQ (reference sequence). CDR3 length equals 12 residues. CDR3 sequence reads: CASSSTGTGMGF. DNA for the CDR3: TGTGCCAGCAGCTCGACGGGGACAGGGATGGGGTTT.

With regard to this clone: The sample has other DNA sequences that encode this CDR3 too. V gene TRBV2 combines with J gene TRBJ1-5, with TRBD1 identical over 7 bases. The germline V gene encodes CDR1 SNHLY and CDR2 FYNNEI. The CDR3 covers 15 residues. Germline trimming cut 5 bases from V and 2 bases from J; bases unmatched to any gene: 6. CDR3 DNA: TGTGCCAGCAGTACCGACAGGGTCGGCAATCAGCCCCAGCATTTT. Protein sequence: CASSTDRVGNQPQHF.

V gene TRBV6-5 combines with J gene TRBJ1-6; TRBD1 aligns across 12 bases. Looked up from germline, CDR1 is MNHEY and CDR2 is SVGAGI. The CDR3 is 15 residues long. The J segment lost 10 bases and the V segment lost 4 bases, leaving 5 bases of the junction unmatched. The CDR3 DNA is TGTGCCAGCAGTTCCGGGACAGGGGGCGGGTCACCCCTCCACTTT. This sequence encodes CASSSGTGGGSPLHF.

The chain couples TRBV19 to TRBJ2-1; D is perhaps TRBD2 (6 bases). Trimming left V 3 bases short and J 8 bases short, with 29 bases between. The CDR3 has 19 residues. Germline V gene sequence: CDR1 LNHDA, CDR2 SQIVND (reference sequence). The CDR3 DNA reads TGTGCCAGTAGTATTTCTTTTGCGGGGAGGTCAGGGTTAGAGGATGAGCAGTTCTTC. This codes for CASSISFAGRSGLEDEQFF.

This chain links TRBV24-1 with TRBJ1-2; TRBD1 agrees at 8 bases. The CDR3 is made up of 17 amino acids. Trimming removed 3 bases from V and 4 bases from J; junction bases left unmatched: 12. The germline V gene has CDR1 KGHDR and CDR2 SFDVKD. The CDR3 DNA reads TGTGCCACCAGTGATGTCCCGGGACAGGCGGGGGCCTATGGCTACACCTTC. Translation: CATSDVPGQAGAYGYTF.

The chain has TRBV6-5 and TRBJ2-1, with 10 bases that match TRBD2. V was clipped by 11 bases and J by 3 bases; unmatched bases: 4. Germline V gene sequence: CDR1 MNHEY, CDR2 SVGAGI. The CDR3 runs to 13 residues. The CDR3 nucleotides are TGTGCCGGGGCTAGCGGGAGCTACAATGAGCAGTTCTTC. Protein sequence: CAGASGSYNEQFF.

The CDR3 DNA follows: TGTGCCAGCAGGTTAACCGGGACAGGGGGGACCCAGTACTTC. This encodes CASRLTGTGGTQYF. The genes are TRBV27 and TRBJ2-5; 11 bases line up with TRBD1. Per germline, CDR1 MNHEY and CDR2 SMNVEV (reference sequence). There are 14 residues in the CDR3. V was pared by 6 bases and J by 7 bases, with 7 bases of the junction left unmatched.

The CDR3 reads CASSSGTGLVYGYTF. The CDR3 bases are TGCGCCAGCAGCTCCGGGACAGGGCTGGTATATGGCTACACCTTC. The chain links TRBV5-1 to TRBJ1-2, with 9 bases matching TRBD1. CDR1 is SGHRS and CDR2 is YFSETQ in the germline V gene. The CDR3 is 15 residues long. Germline trimming cut 3 bases from V and 5 bases from J; bases unmatched to any gene: 8.

The V gene is TRBV19, the J gene TRBJ1-2, with D tentatively TRBD1 (6 bases). The CDR3 is made up of 16 amino acids. Trimming left V 0 bases short and J 2 bases short, with 13 bases between. The V gene's germline CDR1 is LNHDA and CDR2 SQIVND (reference sequence). The DNA for the CDR3 is TGTGCCAGTAGTATAGAGGGAGAGGGGGTCAACTATGGCTACACCTTC. This gives the protein CASSIEGEGVNYGYTF.